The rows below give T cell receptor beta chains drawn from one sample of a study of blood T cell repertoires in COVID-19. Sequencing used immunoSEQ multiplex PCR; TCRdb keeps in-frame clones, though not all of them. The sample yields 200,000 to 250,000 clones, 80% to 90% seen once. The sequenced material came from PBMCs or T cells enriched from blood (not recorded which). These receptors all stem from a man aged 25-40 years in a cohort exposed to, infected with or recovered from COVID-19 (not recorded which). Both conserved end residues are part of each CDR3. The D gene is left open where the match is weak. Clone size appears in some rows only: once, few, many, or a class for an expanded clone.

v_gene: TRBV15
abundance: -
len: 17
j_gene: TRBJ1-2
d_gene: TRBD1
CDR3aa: CATSRPGTEGIYYGYTF
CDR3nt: TGTGCCACCAGCAGACCCGGGACAGAAGGGATTTACTATGGCTACACCTTC

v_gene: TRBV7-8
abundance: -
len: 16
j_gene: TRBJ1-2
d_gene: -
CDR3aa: CASSFQARAQNYGYTF
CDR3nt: TGTGCCAGCAGCTTCCAAGCCAGGGCTCAAAACTATGGCTACACCTTC

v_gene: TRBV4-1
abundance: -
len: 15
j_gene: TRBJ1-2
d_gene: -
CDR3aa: CASSQDRVVGYGYTF
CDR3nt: TGCGCCAGCAGCCAAGACAGGGTCGTTGGGTATGGCTACACCTTC

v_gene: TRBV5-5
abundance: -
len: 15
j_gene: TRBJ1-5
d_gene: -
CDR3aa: CASSPGGGGNQPQHF
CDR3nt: TGTGCCAGCAGCCCCGGGGGGGGCGGCAATCAGCCCCAGCATTTT

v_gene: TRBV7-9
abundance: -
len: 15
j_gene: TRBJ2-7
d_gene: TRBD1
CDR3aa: CASSNIQGPPYEQYF
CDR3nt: TGTGCCAGCAGCAACATACAGGGGCCCCCCTACGAGCAGTACTTC

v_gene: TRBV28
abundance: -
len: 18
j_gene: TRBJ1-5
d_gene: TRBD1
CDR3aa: CASSFVWTGSREYEPQHF
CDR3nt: TGTGCCAGCAGTTTCGTCTGGACAGGGAGTCGAGAATACGAGCCCCAGCATTTT

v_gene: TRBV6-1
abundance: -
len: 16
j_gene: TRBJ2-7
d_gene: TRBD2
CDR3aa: CASSGRLREGRYEQYF
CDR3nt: TGTGCCAGCAGTGGTCGTTTGCGGGAGGGGCGCTACGAGCAGTACTTC

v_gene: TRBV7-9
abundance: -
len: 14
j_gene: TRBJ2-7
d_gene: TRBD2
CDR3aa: CASSSSGSSYEQYF
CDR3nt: TGTGCCAGCAGCAGTAGCGGGAGCTCCTACGAGCAGTACTTC

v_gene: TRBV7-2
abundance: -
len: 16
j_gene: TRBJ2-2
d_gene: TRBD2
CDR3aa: CASSLGRDYNTGELFF
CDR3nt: TGTGCCAGCAGCTTAGGACGGGACTACAACACCGGGGAGCTGTTTTTT

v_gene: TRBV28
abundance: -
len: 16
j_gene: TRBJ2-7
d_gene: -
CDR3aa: CASSFEMTGLSYEQYF
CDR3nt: TGTGCCAGCAGTTTTGAGATGACAGGCCTATCCTACGAGCAGTACTTC

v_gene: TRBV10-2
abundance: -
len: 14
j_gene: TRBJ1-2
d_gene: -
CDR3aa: CASSESNGEWGYTF
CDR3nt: TGCGCCAGCAGTGAGTCGAACGGGGAGTGGGGCTACACCTTC

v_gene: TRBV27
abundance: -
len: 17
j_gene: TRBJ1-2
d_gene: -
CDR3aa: CASSLMGAALLNYGYTF
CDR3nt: TGTGCCAGCAGTTTAATGGGGGCTGCACTCCTTAACTATGGCTACACCTTC

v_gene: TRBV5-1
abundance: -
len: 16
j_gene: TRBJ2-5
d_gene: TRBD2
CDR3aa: CASSATGLAGGETQYF
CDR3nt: TGCGCCAGCAGCGCGACGGGACTAGCGGGAGGGGAGACCCAGTACTTC

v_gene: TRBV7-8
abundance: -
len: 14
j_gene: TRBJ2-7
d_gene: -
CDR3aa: CASSSTGQTYEQYF
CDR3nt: TGTGCCAGCAGCTCCACCGGACAGACCTACGAGCAGTACTTC

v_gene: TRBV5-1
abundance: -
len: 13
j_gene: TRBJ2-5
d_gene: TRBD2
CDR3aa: CASSFAGEETQYF
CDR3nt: TGCGCCAGCAGCTTCGCGGGGGAAGAGACCCAGTACTTC

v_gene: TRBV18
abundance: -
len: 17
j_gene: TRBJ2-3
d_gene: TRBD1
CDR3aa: CASSPKWDSYYTDTQYF
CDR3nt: TGTGCCAGCTCACCAAAATGGGACAGCTATTACACAGATACGCAGTATTTT

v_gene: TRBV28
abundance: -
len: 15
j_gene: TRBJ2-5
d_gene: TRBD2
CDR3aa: CASTPLAGLEETQYF
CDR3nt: TGTGCCAGCACCCCCCTAGCGGGCCTTGAAGAGACCCAGTACTTC

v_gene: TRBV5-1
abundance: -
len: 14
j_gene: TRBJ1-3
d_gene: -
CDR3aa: CASSYTPTGNTIYF
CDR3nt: TGCGCCAGCAGCTACACACCAACTGGAAACACCATATATTTT

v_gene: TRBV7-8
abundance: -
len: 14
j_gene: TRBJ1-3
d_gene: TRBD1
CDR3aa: CASSLGQGSNTIYF
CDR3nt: TGTGCCAGCAGCTTAGGACAGGGTTCAAACACCATATATTTT

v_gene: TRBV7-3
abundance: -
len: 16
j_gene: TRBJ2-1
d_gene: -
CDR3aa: CASSLTTGTLDNEQFF
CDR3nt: TGTGCCAGCAGCTTAACGACAGGGACTTTGGACAATGAGCAGTTCTTC

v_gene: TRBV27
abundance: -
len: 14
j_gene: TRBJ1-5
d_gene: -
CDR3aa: CASSARYSNQPQHF
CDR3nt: TGTGCCAGCAGCGCGAGATATAGCAATCAGCCCCAGCATTTT

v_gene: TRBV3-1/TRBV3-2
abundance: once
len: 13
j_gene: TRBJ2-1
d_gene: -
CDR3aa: CASSQLRGNEQFF
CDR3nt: TGTGCCAGCAGCCAACTGAGGGGGAATGAGCAGTTCTTC

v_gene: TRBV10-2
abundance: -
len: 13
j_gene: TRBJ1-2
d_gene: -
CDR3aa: CASKDWGDYGYTF
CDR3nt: TGCGCCAGCAAGGATTGGGGAGACTATGGCTACACCTTC

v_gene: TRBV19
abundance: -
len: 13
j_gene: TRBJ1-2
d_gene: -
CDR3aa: CASSRLDWDGYTF
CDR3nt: TGTGCCAGTAGTCGACTTGATTGGGATGGCTACACCTTC

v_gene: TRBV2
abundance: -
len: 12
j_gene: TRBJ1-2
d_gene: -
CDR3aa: CAVKMGAFGYTF
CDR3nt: TGTGCCGTAAAGATGGGGGCCTTTGGCTACACCTTC

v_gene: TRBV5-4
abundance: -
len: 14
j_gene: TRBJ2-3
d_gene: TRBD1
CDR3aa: CASSQTGRGDTQYF
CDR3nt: TGTGCCAGCAGTCAGACAGGGAGAGGAGATACGCAGTATTTT

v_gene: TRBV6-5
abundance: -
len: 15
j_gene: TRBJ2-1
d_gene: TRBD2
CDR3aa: CASSPLAGGRNEQFF
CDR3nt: TGTGCCAGCAGCCCACTAGCGGGAGGGAGGAATGAGCAGTTCTTC

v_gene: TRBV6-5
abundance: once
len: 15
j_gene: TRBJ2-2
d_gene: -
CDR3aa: CASRVDSQRPGELFF
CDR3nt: TGTGCCAGCAGGGTGGACAGCCAAAGACCCGGGGAGCTGTTTTTT

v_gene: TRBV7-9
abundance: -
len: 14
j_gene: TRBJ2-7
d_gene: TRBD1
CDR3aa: CASSPSWTGNEQYF
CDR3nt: TGTGCCAGCAGCCCGTCCTGGACAGGGAACGAGCAGTACTTC

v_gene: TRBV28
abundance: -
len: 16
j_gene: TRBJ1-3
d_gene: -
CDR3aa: CASSNRQQYSGNTIYF
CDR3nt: TGTGCCAGCAGCAATAGACAGCAGTACTCTGGAAACACCATATATTTT

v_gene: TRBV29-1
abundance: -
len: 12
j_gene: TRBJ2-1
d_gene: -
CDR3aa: CSVESGRNEQFF
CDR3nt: TGCAGCGTTGAGTCTGGGCGCAATGAGCAGTTCTTC

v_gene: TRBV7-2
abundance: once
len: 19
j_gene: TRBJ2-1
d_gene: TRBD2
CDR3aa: CASSLEPSGSQFLYNEQFF
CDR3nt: TGTGCCAGCAGCTTAGAGCCTAGCGGGAGCCAATTTTTATACAATGAGCAGTTCTTC

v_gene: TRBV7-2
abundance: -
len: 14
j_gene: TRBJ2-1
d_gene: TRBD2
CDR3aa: CASSTPSGRGRQFF
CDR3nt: TGTGCCAGCAGCACCCCTAGCGGGAGGGGGAGGCAGTTCTTC

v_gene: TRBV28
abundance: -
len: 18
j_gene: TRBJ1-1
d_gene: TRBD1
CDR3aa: CASRPIRPGGIEGTEAFF
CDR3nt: TGTGCCAGCAGGCCCATACGACCAGGGGGTATCGAGGGCACTGAAGCTTTCTTT

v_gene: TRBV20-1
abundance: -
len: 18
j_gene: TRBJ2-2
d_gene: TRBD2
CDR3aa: CSASGTSGRASNTGELFF
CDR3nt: TGCAGTGCTAGTGGTACTAGCGGGAGGGCCTCGAACACCGGGGAGCTGTTTTTT